This T cell receptor (beta chain) was sequenced during a study of OX40 agonist ivuxolimab in advanced cancers. As for the study in general: Patients were infused with ivuxolimab every 2 weeks at 0.01 to 10 mg/kg.

In germline, CDR1 is SGHRS, CDR2 YFSETQ. V was clipped by 4 bases and J by 4 bases; unmatched bases: 14. The CDR3 totals 18 residues. The repertoire was sequenced with immunoSEQ multiplex PCR; TCRdb's copy has only in-frame clones and lacks some. Here the sample spans around 65,000 clones, under 95% being singletons. The receptor's source is an adult with an advanced solid tumor such as melanoma, head and neck, liver or kidney cancer. The sequenced sample was CD4+ or CD8+ T cells sorted from blood, obtained in a trial of the OX40 agonist ivuxolimab. The rearrangement links TRBV5-1 to TRBJ2-1, with 10 nucleotides matching TRBD2. CDR3 sequence (DNA): TGCGCCAGCAGCGCAACAGGGTCCGAGACTAGCGGGTACAATGAGCAGTTCTTC. This encodes CASSATGSETSGYNEQFF.